Shown below are 10 T cell receptor beta chains from a single sample sequenced in a study of T-cell reconstitution after alpha-beta-depleted transplantation in children. TCRbeta library construction was performed incorporating unique molecular identifiers. MiXCR, applied by TCRdb to the PCR reads, yields one record per CDR3 protein. The table records hundreds of thousands of distinct CDR3 sequences, under 12% of them present only once. The sample consisted of PBMCs from the stem cell graft donor, taken from the stem cell graft. The receptors shown here come from a human donor who donated a stem cell graft to a child with acute myeloid leukemia.

V is TRBV20-1 and J is TRBJ2-1; D may be TRBD2 (6 bases). This CDR3 comprises 12 residues. Germline-derived CDR1 and CDR2 are DFQATT and SNEGSKA (reference sequence). Trimming shortened V by 6 bases and J by 7 bases, and 13 bases separated the two germline ends. Here the CDR3 reads CSATGSGNEQFF. CDR3 coding DNA: TGCAGTGCAACGGGGAGCGGGAATGAGCAGTTCTTC.

This clonotype was observed a few times. The junction shows a germline mismatch at one end, possibly a read error. This chain connects TRBV20-1 to TRBJ1-2; D ambiguous. CDR1 is DFQATT and CDR2 is SNEGSKA in the germline V gene (reference sequence). The CDR3 length is 12 residues. The CDR3 sequence is CSAPTGAGLVAF. CDR3 coding DNA: TGCAGTGCTCCAACGGGCGCGGGGTTAGTCGCCTTC.

The gene calls are TRBV20-1 and TRBJ2-1, with 7 bases aligning to TRBD2. Trimming at V came to 3 bases and at J to 12 bases, leaving 8 bases not matched to a gene. The CDR3 contains 12 residues. CDR1 and CDR2 from the germline V gene are DFQATT and SNEGSKA (reference sequence). CDR3 amino acids: CSASETQRGQFF. CDR3 coding DNA: TGCAGTGCTAGCGAAACCCAGCGGGGGCAGTTCTTC.

V usage is TRBV30 and J usage is TRBJ2-7; tentatively, D is TRBD2 (5 bases). The CDR3 totals 13 residues. Germline CDR1 GTSNPN, CDR2 SVGIG (reference sequence). V was pared by 5 bases and J by 3 bases, with 14 bases between. The CDR3 loop is CAWGRGSGYEQYF. Written as DNA, the CDR3 is TGTGCCTGGGGACGCGGGTCCGGCTACGAGCAGTACTTC.

This clonotype was found a few times. The chain uses TRBV6-4 and TRBJ2-3, with 7 bases identical to TRBD2. This CDR3 has 16 amino acids. From germline, CDR1 is MRHNA and CDR2 SNTAGT. The junction had 12 bases not matched to a gene; V was cut back by 3 bases and J by 6 bases. CDR3 sequence reads: CASSESGGEPTDTQYF. The CDR3 bases are TGTGCCAGCAGTGAAAGTGGGGGGGAGCCCACGGATACGCAGTATTTT.

This sequence joins TRBV5-1 and TRBJ2-5, with TRBD1 identical over 7 bases. Germline V gene sequence: CDR1 SGHRS, CDR2 YFSETQ. The CDR3 is made up of 14 amino acids. The V segment lost 2 bases and the J segment 5 bases; nucleotides outside the gene matches: 6. CDR3 nucleotides: TGCGCCAGCAGCTTCGAGGGGGCTGAGGAGACCCAGTACTTC. Its protein is CASSFEGAEETQYF.

This clonotype was counted a few times. The CDR3: CASSLISWANVLTF. In DNA, the CDR3 is TGTGCCAGCAGTTTAATCAGTTGGGCCAACGTCCTGACTTTC. The rearrangement links TRBV12-3 or TRBV12-4 to TRBJ2-6; D is uncertain. The germline V and J ends were trimmed by 2 bases and 5 bases, with 7 bases remaining between them. The CDR3 runs to 14 residues.

This clonotype was seen more than once but under ten times. The V call is TRBV5-5, the J call TRBJ2-5, with 9 bases identical to TRBD2. With 4 bases clipped from V and 5 bases from J, the junction kept 9 bases outside the gene matches. Germline V gene sequence: CDR1 SGHKS, CDR2 YYEKEE (reference sequence). The CDR3 spans 15 residues. The DNA for the CDR3 is TGTGCCAGCAGCGTGGCAACTAGCGGGTCTGAGACCCAGTACTTC. Translating gives CASSVATSGSETQYF.

This clonotype appeared a few times. The CDR3 loop is CSATRGGAYNEQFF. CDR3 coding DNA: TGCAGTGCTACCCGAGGGGGGGCCTACAATGAGCAGTTCTTC. The J gene is TRBJ2-1, the V gene TRBV20-1; possible D gene TRBD2, 7 bases. The length of the CDR3 is 14 residues. Deletions cut 4 bases from V and 2 bases from J, with 12 bases between. The germline CDR1 and CDR2 sequences are DFQATT and SNEGSKA (reference sequence).

The V call is TRBV7-3, the J call TRBJ2-7, with 14 nucleotides matching TRBD2. V lost 5 bases to trimming and J lost 6 bases; unmatched junction nucleotides: 9. Germline CDR1 SGHTA, CDR2 FQGTGA. The CDR3 runs to 16 residues. CDR3 region: CASSVGTSGRFCEQYF. The CDR3 DNA is TGTGCCAGCAGCGTGGGGACTAGCGGGAGATTCTGCGAGCAGTACTTC.